This T cell receptor beta chain was obtained from a study of T cell repertoires in cytomegalovirus infection. In regard to this clonotype: Its antigen is not identified.

MiXCR, applied by TCRdb to the reads, yields one record per CDR3 protein. The sample carries 450,000 to 550,000 distinct CDR3 sequences, about 44% recorded once. The CDR3 contains 13 residues. V dropped 8 bases and J dropped 2 bases, with 10 bases sitting between them. Germline V gene data show CDR1 as MNHGY and CDR2 as SAAAGT. The sequenced sample was cultured PBMCs, obtained from culture after CMV antigen stimulation. The chain uses TRBV6-8 and TRBJ2-4, with D tentatively TRBD1 or TRBD2 (5 bases each). The receptor comes from a human donor in good health (CMV status not recorded). Some clones in this sample may be carry-over from other donors' samples. CDR3 nucleotide sequence: TGTGCCAGCGAGGGACCATCCAAAAACATTCAGTACTTC. It translates to CASEGPSKNIQYF.